Below, one T cell receptor (beta chain) is given with its context. What it binds is unknown. CDR1 is DFQATT, CDR2 SNEGSKA, per germline (reference sequence). Trimming removed 0 bases from V and 5 bases from J, with 16 bases in between. This CDR3 has 15 amino acids. From RNA, the CDR3 regions of TCR beta chains were amplified and sequenced. Second-round multiplex PCR came after first-round RT-PCR with HTBI primers. One entry per CDR3 protein, called by TCRdb with MiXCR from the multiplex PCR reads. The sample includes more than 1,000,000 distinct CDR3 sequences, less than 45% of them seen just once. This entry belongs to a study of Graves' ophthalmopathy and Graves' hyperthyroidism. General study points: Most expanded thyroid clonotypes above 0.001 frequency also appeared in blood.

The receptor was isolated from an adult man with Graves' hyperthyroidism. The specimen was peripheral blood or thyroid tissue (not recorded which). The V call is TRBV20-1, the J call TRBJ2-5; D possibly corresponds to TRBD2 (6 bases). CDR3 amino acids: CSAREMTAGLETQYF. The CDR3 bases are TGCAGTGCTAGAGAGATGACAGCGGGCCTGGAGACCCAGTACTTC.